Sequencing of this T cell receptor (beta chain) was carried out in a study of cytomegalovirus exposure and HLA in healthy donors (dated by TCRdb to 2016 to 2017). Background on the whole study: According to an earlier analysis of a few hundred of the donors, 150 million to 200 million T cells yielded 117 million unique TCR beta sequences and 276 Gb of sequence data. Using immunosequencing, the study profiled T cell repertoires from 666 subjects and related those repertoires to cytomegalovirus serostatus. Among around 400 genotyped donors of the cohort, an average of approximately 200,000 unique TCR beta nucleotide sequences was sequenced per donor, of which approximately 18% were non-productive. In the later analysis, no new phenotypic data were used to find candidate immune exposures; instead, reliance was placed on TCR beta sequences and their occurrence across donors. A later analysis re-analyzed previously published TCR beta repertoires from roughly 690 donors and added high-resolution HLA genotyping to study TCR occurrence patterns. All discovery cohort repertoires had been generated on a single sequencing platform. To predict cytomegalovirus infection status, the study brought together high-throughput TCR immunosequencing, statistical association of individual TCRs with disease status, and machine learning. HLA typing covered class I and class II loci at four-digit resolution. In an earlier analysis of 587 of the donors, high-throughput TCR beta sequencing was used to judge whether each TCR beta V gene segment behaved as functional or pseudogenic. Of the roughly 400 genotyped donors, 65% to 90% fell in the genetic ancestry cluster associated with self-reported Caucasian donors. Donor age, sex, ethnicity and CMV serostatus were collected together with the repertoire data. Along with the approximately 670-subject first cohort, a separate validation cohort of about 110 different subjects was used. The number of typed donors differed by locus: roughly 620-630 for A, B, C, DRB1 and DQB1; some 500 for DQA1; approximately 600 for DPA1; and roughly 490 for DPB1. The study aimed to test whether signatures of past pathogen exposure could be identified by cataloging public T cell receptors. Because of strong linkage in the cohort, a few DR-DQ haplotypes were treated as single units for association and clustering. Approximately 310 gigabases of sequencing data and about 92 million unique TCR sequences made up an early release that covered 640 HLA-typed donors. A later genetic analysis used genome-wide SNP genotypes for about 65% of the 666 donors, treating that subset as a discovery cohort.

V drops 0 bases and J drops 5 bases, leaving 11 bases in between. CDR1 and CDR2 are read off the germline V gene (reference sequence) as LNHDA and SQIVND. The CDR3 measures 15 amino acids from cysteine to phenylalanine. The CDR3 DNA has 45 bases and is translated from base 1. Library preparation employed the immunoSEQ multiplex PCR assay. The multiplex PCR relied on a mix of 60 forward primers for TCR Vbeta segments and 13 reverse primers for TCR Jbeta segments. Amplification of the CDR3 region of rearranged TCR beta genes was performed with a multiplex PCR assay on genomic DNA. The Illumina HiSeq System was used to sequence the amplified TCR beta libraries as 87-base-pair reads. The published analysis was carried out like this. A later analysis counted tens of millions of unique TCR beta chains across the 690 or so repertoires, and 10 million to 12 million of these chains were shared by at least two donors. To remove PCR and sequencing errors, raw reads were error-corrected and collapsed into unique sequences using a nearest-neighbor algorithm that merged closely related sequences. To assign V, D and J gene segments, CDR3 sequences were aligned to IMGT reference sequences. For a sequence to be retained, a match of at least six nucleotides was required to both a V gene segment and a J gene segment. A rearrangement counted as productive if the CDR3 had no stop codons and remained in frame with V and J, and every other rearrangement counted as non-productive. CDR3 was defined according to IMGT convention as the region running from the second conserved V-encoded cysteine to the conserved J-encoded phenylalanine. Sequences without an unambiguous match to a single V gene segment were excluded from the earlier analysis of about 640 of the donors. An earlier analysis of just under 600 of the donors called V segments functional above 56.7% productive rearrangements and segregating when the between-donor standard deviation exceeded 5%. To diagnose cytomegalovirus status from the catalog of TCR beta chain sequences, a statistical classification framework was built. A later analysis assigned V and J genes by comparing TCR nucleotide sequences with IMGT/GENE-DB human TR gene sequences. Using the TCRdist pipeline, a later analysis assigned CDR3 sequences along with most-parsimonious VDJ recombination scenarios. In a later analysis, every TCR beta chain was defined by the combination of its CDR3 amino acid sequence and its V-gene family, and reads without a unique V-gene family were dropped. In a later analysis, 500 to 700 highly shared, low-generation-probability nucleotide sequences were removed to address suspected cross-contamination and a sequencing artifact. In a later analysis, a clonal expansion index for each public chain was calculated from normalized within-repertoire ranks of inferred template counts. In a later analysis, generation probabilities were computed with a VDJ recombination model fitted to out-of-frame rearrangements, and the resulting probabilities were checked against IGoR. In a later analysis, TCR-TCR, TCR-HLA and TCR-CMV co-occurrence was scored with hypergeometric tests, and a repertoire-size bias correction was applied to TCR pairs. To estimate false discovery rates, a later analysis permuted the HLA or CMV assignments 20 times. In a later analysis, co-occurring TCRs were grouped using DBSCAN, and TCRdist sequence similarity was added for clustering within HLA-allele-positive subsets. For co-occurrence clustering, repertoires with fewer than 30,000 or more than 120,000 public chains were excluded, along with a handful of repertoires with anomalous nucleotide sharing. TCRdb re-hosts the immuneACCESS table, in-frame sequences only. Its copies lack some clones; in the studies checked, an unresolved V gene accounts for under half of them, and the cause for the rest is not known. V, J and clone size are those of that table, while D and trimming were read from the DNA. Here the sample has roughly 180,000 clones; roughly 79% occur a single time. The top ten clonotypes cover 2.9% of the sample.

The cohort consisted of 666 healthy bone marrow donors. Cohort members were all nominally healthy when sampled, although unrecorded immune exposures were likely present. The donor was CMV seronegative and belonged to the group of 350 or so seronegative cohort members. Each donor provided a peripheral blood sample, and peripheral blood mononuclear cells were used for TCR beta sequencing. Genomic DNA was extracted from the blood cell samples with the Qiagen DNeasy Blood Extraction Kit. Points on this clone: No antigen is known for it. One base away there is no much larger clone; base qualities are not given.

What the work shows at the level of the full study, not this receptor alone: A later analysis found that most CMV-associated TCR beta chains appeared HLA-restricted, with HLA associations seemingly driven largely by CMV exposure. In the study, roughly 160 TCR beta chains were listed as associated with cytomegalovirus. Because counts were too low, about 18 rarely observed V segments, including chromosome 9 orphons, were left out of the earlier analysis of about 620 of the donors. A further reported finding was that TCR beta sequences accurately predicted the HLA-A and HLA-B alleles for most subjects in the first cohort. In an earlier analysis of fewer than 700 of the donors, most TCR beta V segments appeared in productive rearrangements about 87% or about 30% of the time, broadly matching IMGT annotations. A later analysis found that HLA-associated TCR beta chains were more clonally expanded and had lower generation probabilities than equally common non-associated chains. The 87-base-pair reads could not distinguish some IMGT-functional V segments, including TRBV6-2 and TRBV6-3, so those segments were excluded. Sequencing depth was assumed to be roughly uniform across donors in the presence/absence analyses, though that assumption may not hold. The classifier was reported to diagnose cytomegalovirus status with high specificity and sensitivity in both the original cohort and the validation cohort. Correlated functional status among segregating V segments might reflect linkage disequilibrium, but an unknown experimental factor could not be ruled out. Because HLA typing was missing for some donors at each locus, association tests included only the typed subset. Several of the top co-occurrence clusters appeared to be linked to parvovirus B19, influenza, CMV and Epstein-Barr virus, according to a later analysis. Most TCR sequences were seen in very few donors, while some public TCRs were found in many individuals. Three of the identified cytomegalovirus-associated TCR beta chains were confirmed in vitro to be specific for cytomegalovirus antigens. CMV serostatus was the only immune exposure information available for the cohort. In this cohort, only TCR beta chains were sequenced, and detectable features were limited by the absence of alpha or paired-chain data. A later analysis associated about 17,000 TCR beta sequences with specific HLA alleles at a false discovery rate of 0.05. The authors suggested that the approach could potentially be generalized to other disease states and immunological phenotypes. V-gene and J-gene trimming of TCR beta chains was associated with a missense DCLRE1C variant in a later genetic analysis, and the association was replicated in an independent cohort. A cluster of highly shared sequence variants was judged likely to be a technical artifact of the sequencing pipeline. Strong co-occurrence of HLA alleles, especially DR and DQ, made assigning TCR associations to individual alleles difficult. A later analysis found that TCR association rates varied across HLA loci, with DRB1 alleles showing the most associated TCRs and HLA-C alleles the fewest. A later genetic analysis reported fewer N-insertions in productive TCRs among donors in an Asian-associated ancestry cluster than the roughly 700-donor mean.

The specimen sequenced was PBMCs. This TCR was sampled from a male donor in good health and CMV-seronegative. Recombination connected TRBV19 to TRBJ1-5; matching of 5 bases hints at TRBD1 as the D gene. The DNA is as follows: TGTGCCAGTAGTATAGAGGGATGGGGGGATCAGCCCCAGCATTTT. It codes for CASSIEGWGDQPQHF.